This is a list of T cell receptor beta chains from one sample in a study of blood T cell repertoires in COVID-19. Sequencing was performed with immunoSEQ multiplex PCR; in TCRdb, only in-frame clones are kept and a portion is missing. The table includes some 66,000 clones, about nine tenths detected once. The sequenced sample consisted of peripheral blood. These receptors all come from a human donor with active COVID-19. The donor label of this sample is uncertain. CDR3s include the opening cysteine and the closing phenylalanine or tryptophan. D genes are given only for firm matches. Size values are once, few and many counts, or a class for expanded clones, and some rows have none.

v_gene	abundance	j_gene	d_gene	CDR3aa	CDR3nt
TRBV10-1	NA	TRBJ1-5	TRBD1	CASSAGTGQPQHF	TGCGCCAGCAGTGCCGGGACAGGTCAGCCCCAGCATTTT
TRBV11-2	NA	TRBJ2-5	TRBD1	CASSRTGFQETQYF	TGTGCCAGCAGCCGGACAGGGTTCCAAGAGACCCAGTACTTC
TRBV7-9	NA	TRBJ1-5	NA	CASSLGSRQPQHF	TGTGCCAGCAGCCTAGGTTCCAGGCAGCCCCAGCATTTT
TRBV2	NA	TRBJ2-7	TRBD1	CASSEGQGGSYEQYF	TGTGCCAGCAGTGAGGGACAGGGGGGCTCCTACGAGCAGTACTTC
TRBV2	NA	TRBJ2-1	NA	CASGEGLGGRAYNEQFF	TGTGCCAGCGGCGAAGGATTGGGGGGTCGGGCCTACAATGAGCAGTTCTTC
TRBV7-2	NA	TRBJ2-7	TRBD1	CASSMGQHLSYEQYF	TGTGCCAGCAGCATGGGACAGCACCTCTCCTACGAGCAGTACTTC
TRBV5-1	NA	TRBJ2-7	NA	CASSLLSGQFEEQYF	TGCGCCAGCAGCTTGCTCTCGGGACAATTTGAGGAGCAGTACTTC
TRBV1	once	TRBJ2-5	NA	CTSSQDSGREETQYF	TGCACCAGCAGCCAAGATTCAGGGAGGGAAGAGACCCAGTACTTC
TRBV3-1/TRBV3-2	NA	TRBJ2-3	TRBD2	CASSPSLAGGLTDTQYF	TGTGCCAGCAGCCCCTCGCTAGCGGGGGGCCTCACAGATACGCAGTATTTT
TRBV11-2	once	TRBJ1-2	TRBD1	CASSLAPTGPYGYTF	TGTGCCAGCAGCTTAGCCCCGACAGGGCCCTATGGCTACACCTTC
TRBV18	NA	TRBJ2-3	TRBD2	CASSPRGGEGRTQYF	TGTGCCAGCTCACCACGCGGAGGGGAGGGCCGTACGCAGTATTTT
TRBV19	NA	TRBJ2-7	NA	CASSSYLGLYEQYF	TGTGCCAGTAGTTCCTATCTCGGACTCTACGAGCAGTACTTC
TRBV3-1/TRBV3-2	NA	TRBJ2-5	TRBD2	CASSLGTSGPRTQYF	TGTGCCAGCAGCCTTGGGACTAGCGGCCCAAGGACCCAGTACTTC
TRBV10-2	NA	TRBJ2-5	TRBD2	CASSESASGRAGETQYF	TGCGCCAGCAGTGAATCGGCTAGCGGGAGGGCGGGGGAGACCCAGTACTTC
TRBV6-4	NA	TRBJ2-5	TRBD2	CASINQFRLAGEFETQYF	TGTGCCAGCATTAACCAATTTAGACTAGCGGGAGAATTCGAGACCCAGTACTTC
TRBV9	NA	TRBJ2-7	TRBD1	CASSADRGGSYEQYF	TGTGCCAGCAGCGCTGACAGGGGGGGGTCCTACGAGCAGTACTTC